This entry lists 3 T cell receptor beta chains sequenced from one sample in a study of T-cell memory formation after mild COVID-19. One entry per CDR3 protein, called by TCRdb with MiXCR from the 5' RACE reads. Of a few hundred thousand distinct CDR3 sequences in the sample, 16% were seen once. Source material: PBMCs or a T cell subset sorted from them (not recorded which). The receptors here all came from a man younger than 30 who had mild COVID-19 (a few samples of this study predate the infection). Cell type and time point are not known.

The sample holds many counts of this clonotype. This rearrangement joins TRBV7-2 to TRBJ1-1; no firm D call. This CDR3 region has 14 residues. CDR1 is SGHTA, CDR2 FQGNSA, per germline. V was pared by 5 bases and J by 0 bases, with 10 bases between. This CDR3 is CASSPFGLNTEAFF. The CDR3 DNA sequence: TGTGCCAGCAGCCCCTTCGGCTTGAACACTGAAGCTTTCTTT.

This sequence joins TRBV2 and TRBJ2-1; D gene ambiguous. Per germline, CDR1 SNHLY and CDR2 FYNNEI. The CDR3 runs 13 residues. V was shortened by 2 bases and J by 5 bases, with 7 bases between the two germline ends. The CDR3 sequence is CASSESRNNEQFF. The CDR3 DNA reads as TGTGCCAGCAGTGAAAGTCGGAACAATGAGCAGTTCTTC.

This clonotype was observed a few times. The V gene is TRBV29-1, the J gene TRBJ1-2; D gene uncertain. CDR1 SQVTM and CDR2 ANQGSEA come from the germline V gene. CDR3 length: 12 residues. The CDR3 DNA follows: TGCGCGGCCAGTCCAGCTAACTATGGCTACACCTTC. It encodes CAASPANYGYTF.